These T cell receptor beta chains were read from a single sample in a study of blood T cell repertoires in COVID-19. Here immunoSEQ multiplex PCR was the method, and the copy in TCRdb shows in-frame clones only, minus some. The table shows about 52,000 clones, with 82% occurring only once. The sequencing input was peripheral blood. These receptors all stem from a man older than 75 with COVID-19, enrolled during active disease. CDR3s include the opening cysteine and the closing phenylalanine or tryptophan. A D gene is named only where the DNA matches it firmly. Clone size, where shown, is once, few, many, or a class for clones that have expanded.

>.|TRBJ1-6|TRBD1|TRBV30|14
CAWSAGQGGSPLHF
TGTGCCTGGAGTGCGGGACAGGGAGGTTCACCCCTCCACTTT
>.|TRBJ2-1|TRBD2|TRBV7-9|16
CASSVPGLAGYNEQFF
TGTGCCAGCAGCGTCCCGGGACTAGCGGGATACAATGAGCAGTTCTTC
>few|TRBJ1-4|TRBD1|TRBV5-1|14
CASSLRDRTEKLFF
TGCGCCAGCAGCTTGAGGGACAGAACCGAAAAACTGTTTTTT
>.|TRBJ2-1|TRBD2|TRBV4-3|16
CASSQDHKRGGSEQFF
TGCGCCAGCAGCCAAGATCACAAGCGGGGGGGGAGTGAGCAGTTCTTC
>.|TRBJ1-2|.|TRBV9|13
CASSVPGRRGYTF
TGTGCCAGCAGCGTACCGGGGAGGCGGGGCTACACCTTC
>.|TRBJ2-5|.|TRBV5-1|15
CASTPRGLAQETQYF
TGCGCCAGCACCCCACGTGGCCTAGCGCAAGAGACCCAGTACTTC
>.|TRBJ2-5|TRBD1|TRBV5-6|14
CASFGTGGAETQYF
TGTGCCAGCTTTGGGACAGGGGGCGCGGAGACCCAGTACTTC
>.|TRBJ2-1|TRBD2|TRBV7-2|17
CASSLARGLAGGDEQFF
TGTGCCAGCAGCTTAGCGAGAGGACTAGCGGGAGGGGATGAGCAGTTCTTC
>.|TRBJ2-5|TRBD1|TRBV12-3/TRBV12-4|13
CASSPGQGQTQYF
TGTGCCAGCAGTCCCGGACAGGGCCAAACCCAGTACTTC
>.|TRBJ1-6|.|TRBV21-1|18
CASSPGEGREREKTPLHF
TGTGCCAGCAGCCCAGGGGAGGGGCGGGAAAGAGAAAAAACACCCCTCCACTTT
>once|TRBJ1-5|.|TRBV5-5|15
CASSLAVGGEQPQHF
TGTGCCAGCAGCTTGGCCGTAGGGGGAGAGCAGCCCCAGCATTTT
>.|TRBJ1-2|.|TRBV5-1|14
CASSLEATAYGYTF
TGCGCCAGCAGCTTGGAGGCGACAGCCTATGGCTACACCTTC
>.|TRBJ1-5|.|TRBV7-8|17
CASSLAGRPQSNQPQHF
TGTGCCAGCAGCTTAGCGGGCAGGCCCCAAAGCAATCAGCCCCAGCATTTT
>.|TRBJ2-5|TRBD2|TRBV29-1|13
CSVDGGGGETQYF
TGCAGCGTTGATGGCGGGGGGGGTGAGACCCAGTACTTC
>.|TRBJ1-2|.|TRBV9|13
CASRLAVHGGYTF
TGTGCCAGCAGGTTAGCTGTTCATGGGGGCTACACCTTC
>.|TRBJ2-5|TRBD2|TRBV24-1|15
CATSEPGLGQETQYF
TGTGCCACCAGTGAACCTGGACTAGGGCAAGAGACCCAGTACTTC
>.|TRBJ1-5|TRBD1|TRBV6-2/TRBV6-3|15
CASSLGQAFNQPQHF
TGTGCCAGCAGCTTGGGACAGGCCTTCAATCAGCCCCAGCATTTT
>.|TRBJ1-2|TRBD1|TRBV19|16
CASSIVSGQWRTGYTF
TGTGCCAGTAGTATCGTATCGGGACAGTGGAGGACTGGCTACACCTTC
>.|TRBJ2-5|.|TRBV29-1|13
CSVEDPGGETQYF
TGCAGCGTTGAAGATCCGGGGGGCGAGACCCAGTACTTC
>.|TRBJ2-3|.|TRBV24-1|15
CATSDSGKPTDTQYF
TGTGCCACCAGTGATTCGGGGAAGCCCACAGATACGCAGTATTTT
>.|TRBJ2-3|.|TRBV5-1|14
CASSLVSGIDTQYF
TGCGCCAGCAGCTTGGTAAGCGGCATAGATACGCAGTATTTT
>.|TRBJ2-3|.|TRBV24-1|16
CATFVREPQSTDTQYF
TGTGCCACCTTCGTCCGGGAGCCACAAAGCACAGATACGCAGTATTTT
>.|TRBJ1-5|.|TRBV7-8|15
CASSSAGRGTQPQHF
TGTGCCAGCAGCTCCGCAGGCAGGGGAACTCAGCCCCAGCATTTT
>once|TRBJ1-1|.|TRBV28|15
CASSYGAGGYTEAFF
TGTGCCAGCAGTTACGGGGCTGGAGGGTACACTGAAGCTTTCTTT
>.|TRBJ2-2|.|TRBV2|14
CASDAEGNTGELFF
TGTGCCAGCGACGCTGAGGGGAACACCGGGGAGCTGTTTTTT
>.|TRBJ2-5|TRBD2|TRBV7-2|15
CASSPLGLAGETQYF
TGTGCCAGCAGCCCGCTGGGACTAGCGGGAGAGACCCAGTACTTC
>once|TRBJ2-1|TRBD1|TRBV5-1|18
CASSLRPEDRVLYNEQFF
TGCGCCAGCAGCTTGCGACCCGAGGACAGGGTGCTTTACAATGAGCAGTTCTTC
>once|TRBJ2-2|.|TRBV19|17
CASSSSGGVANTGELFF
TGTGCCAGTAGCTCCTCCGGAGGGGTTGCGAACACCGGGGAGCTGTTTTTT
>.|TRBJ1-2|TRBD1|TRBV3-1/TRBV3-2|14
CASSQRGQNYGYTF
TGTGCCAGCAGCCAACGGGGACAGAACTATGGCTACACCTTC
>few|TRBJ2-6|TRBD1|TRBV6-1|16
CASSVDRVQGANVLTF
TGTGCCAGCAGTGTCGACAGGGTGCAAGGGGCCAACGTCCTGACTTTC
>.|TRBJ2-2|.|TRBV18|17
CASSELDRGNLAGELFF
TGTGCCAGCTCAGAGCTAGACCGGGGGAATTTGGCCGGGGAGCTGTTTTTT
>.|TRBJ2-3|.|TRBV27|14
CASSRRDNTDTQYF
TGTGCCAGCAGTCGCAGGGACAACACAGATACGCAGTATTTT
>.|TRBJ1-1|TRBD1|TRBV18|16
CASSPLDRSTNTEAFF
TGTGCCAGCTCACCATTGGACAGGAGCACGAACACTGAAGCTTTCTTT
>.|TRBJ2-3|TRBD2|TRBV10-1|15
CASSAGGAAPDTQYF
TGCGCCAGCAGCGCGGGGGGAGCGGCCCCAGATACGCAGTATTTT
>.|TRBJ1-4|.|TRBV5-5|15
CASSFGPVTGEKLFF
TGTGCCAGCAGCTTTGGACCGGTTACGGGGGAAAAACTGTTTTTT
>few|TRBJ1-1|TRBD1|TRBV11-1|14
CASSTTGDGTEAFF
TGTGCCAGCAGCACTACAGGGGATGGGACTGAAGCTTTCTTT
>.|TRBJ2-5|.|TRBV5-4|13
CASSLRGQETQYF
TGTGCCAGCAGTTTAAGAGGGCAAGAGACCCAGTACTTC
>.|TRBJ1-1|.|TRBV6-6|15
CASSYRSVMNTEAFF
TGTGCCAGCAGTTACCGGAGCGTTATGAACACTGAAGCTTTCTTT
>.|TRBJ2-1|.|TRBV27|13
CASSPGWANEQFF
TGTGCCAGCAGCCCAGGGTGGGCCAATGAGCAGTTCTTC
>.|TRBJ2-7|.|TRBV28|12
CASSRGDYEQYF
TGTGCCAGCAGCAGGGGGGACTACGAGCAGTACTTC
>.|TRBJ1-5|.|TRBV5-1|14
CASSPGGSNQPQHF
TGCGCCAGCAGCCCCGGGGGGAGCAATCAGCCCCAGCATTTT
>once|TRBJ1-5|.|TRBV6-2/TRBV6-3|12
CASSHREKPQHF
TGTGCCAGCAGTCACCGGGAAAAGCCCCAGCATTTT
>.|TRBJ2-2|TRBD2|TRBV18|13
CASSLRGEKELFF
TGTGCCAGCTCACTCCGGGGGGAAAAGGAGCTGTTTTTT
>.|TRBJ2-5|TRBD2|TRBV5-4|16
CASSLRRLAGGETQYF
TGTGCCAGCAGCTTGAGAAGGCTAGCGGGGGGCGAGACCCAGTACTTC
>.|TRBJ2-1|.|TRBV20-1|14
CSASPHSSYNEQFF
TGCAGTGCTAGTCCCCATTCCTCCTACAATGAGCAGTTCTTC
>.|TRBJ1-3|TRBD1|TRBV6-5|14
CASSRQGGGNTIYF
TGTGCCAGCAGCCGACAGGGAGGAGGAAACACCATATATTTT
>.|TRBJ1-1|.|TRBV27|13
CASSQVQNTEAFF
TGTGCCAGCAGTCAGGTTCAGAACACTGAAGCTTTCTTT
>.|TRBJ1-2|.|TRBV14|14
CASSQLRANYGYTF
TGTGCCAGCAGCCAACTGAGAGCTAACTATGGCTACACCTTC
>.|TRBJ2-2|TRBD1|TRBV19|19
CASSIGTGEWFSDTGELFF
TGTGCCAGTAGTATCGGGACAGGGGAATGGTTTTCGGACACCGGGGAGCTGTTTTTT
>.|TRBJ2-7|.|TRBV6-5|11
CASKLSYDWYF
TGTGCCAGCAAATTGTCCTACGATTGGTACTTC
>.|TRBJ2-7|.|TRBV7-2|15
CASSEEAYLSYEQYF
TGTGCCAGCAGCGAGGAGGCCTACCTCTCCTACGAGCAGTACTTC
>.|TRBJ1-1|.|TRBV5-1|14
CASSLREGGTEAFF
TGCGCCAGCAGCTTGCGGGAAGGAGGCACTGAAGCTTTCTTT
>.|TRBJ1-1|TRBD1|TRBV4-1|14
CASSLDRLNTEAFF
TGCGCCAGCAGCCTGGACAGGTTAAACACTGAAGCTTTCTTT
>.|TRBJ2-1|.|TRBV3-1/TRBV3-2|13
CASSQERRNEQFF
TGTGCCAGCAGCCAAGAGCGGAGGAATGAGCAGTTCTTC